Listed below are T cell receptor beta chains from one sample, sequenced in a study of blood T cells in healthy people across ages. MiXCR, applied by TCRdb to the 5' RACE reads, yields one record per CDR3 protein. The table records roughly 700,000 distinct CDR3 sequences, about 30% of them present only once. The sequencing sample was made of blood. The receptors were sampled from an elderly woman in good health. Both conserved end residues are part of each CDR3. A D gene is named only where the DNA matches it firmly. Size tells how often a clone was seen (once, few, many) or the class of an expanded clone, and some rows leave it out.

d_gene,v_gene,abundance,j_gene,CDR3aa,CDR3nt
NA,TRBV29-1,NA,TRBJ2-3,CSVAQGADTQYF,TGCAGCGTGGCCCAGGGCGCAGATACGCAGTATTTT
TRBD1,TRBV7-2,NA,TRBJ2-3,CASNWDRVSTDTQYF,TGCGCCAGCAACTGGGACAGGGTTAGCACAGATACGCAGTATTTT
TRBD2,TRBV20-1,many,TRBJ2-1,CSARDPGGLAGVGEQFF,TGCAGTGCTAGAGATCCAGGTGGGCTAGCGGGGGTGGGTGAGCAGTTCTTC
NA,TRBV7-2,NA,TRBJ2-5,CASSYSFGLAAEEQYF,TGTGCCAGCAGTTATTCTTTCGGGCTCGCCGCGGAGGAGCAGTACTTC
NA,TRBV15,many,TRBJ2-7,CATSRDRDAVYEQYF,TGTGCCACCAGCAGAGATCGGGACGCCGTCTACGAGCAGTACTTC
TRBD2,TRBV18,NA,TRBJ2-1,CASSPNPGSRAGSYNEQFF,TGTGCCAGCTCACCAAACCCAGGCTCAAGAGCGGGGTCCTACAATGAGCAGTTCTTC
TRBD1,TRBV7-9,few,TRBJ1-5,CASSLARGTGLGPQHF,TGTGCCAGCAGCTTAGCAAGAGGGACAGGCCTTGGGCCCCAGCATTTT
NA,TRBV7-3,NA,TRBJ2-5,CASSPAWQGGQETQYF,TGTGCCAGCAGCCCTGCGTGGCAGGGAGGACAAGAGACCCAGTACTTC
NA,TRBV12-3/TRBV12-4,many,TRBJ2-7,CASLRGSGVGEQYF,TGTGCCAGTCTGAGGGGCTCGGGGGTCGGCGAGCAGTACTTC
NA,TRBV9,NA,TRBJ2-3,CASSVVGSSTGTQYF,TGTGCCAGCAGCGTGGTGGGATCTAGCACAGGTACGCAGTATTTT
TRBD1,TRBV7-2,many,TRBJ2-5,CASSLYRDSQETQYF,TGTGCCAGCAGCTTATACCGGGACAGCCAAGAGACCCAGTACTTC
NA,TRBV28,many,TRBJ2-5,CASSSNQGEETQYF,TGTGCCAGCAGTTCTAATCAAGGGGAAGAGACCCAGTACTTC
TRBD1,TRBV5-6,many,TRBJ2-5,CASSKTGTYQETQYF,TGTGCCAGCAGCAAGACAGGGACATACCAAGAGACCCAGTACTTC
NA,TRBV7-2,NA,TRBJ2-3,CASSSTSMESDTQYF,TGTGCCAGCAGCTCGACTAGTATGGAGTCAGATACGCAGTATTTT
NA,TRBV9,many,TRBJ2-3,CASSVGAGTTDTQYF,TGTGCCAGCAGCGTAGGGGCAGGGACCACAGATACGCAGTATTTT
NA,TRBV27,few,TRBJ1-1,CASSYGYGTKAFF,TGTGCCAGCAGTTATGGGTACGGCACGAAGGCTTTCTTT
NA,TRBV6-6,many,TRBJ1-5,CASSLVREQPQHF,TGTGCCAGCAGTTTGGTCAGAGAACAGCCCCAGCATTTT
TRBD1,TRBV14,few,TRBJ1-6,CASSQDRGETGPISPLHF,TGTGCCAGCAGCCAAGACCGGGGGGAGACAGGGCCAATTTCACCCCTCCACTTT
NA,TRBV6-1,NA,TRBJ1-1,CASSRPTVGGAYDEAFF,TGTGCCAGCAGTCGACCGACGGTCGGAGGGGCTTACGATGAAGCTTTCTTT
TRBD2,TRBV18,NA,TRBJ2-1,CASSPPERGGNEQFF,TGTGCCAGCTCACCACCTGAGCGGGGGGGTAATGAGCAGTTCTTC
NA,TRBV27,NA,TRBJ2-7,CASSFSSTTVTPVEQYF,TGTGCCAGCAGTTTCTCCTCGACCACAGTTACCCCTGTCGAGCAGTACTTC
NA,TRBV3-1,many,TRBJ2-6,CASSQITGHLSGANVLTF,TGTGCCAGCAGCCAGATCACGGGACATCTCTCTGGGGCCAACGTCCTGACTTTC